This entry describes one T cell receptor beta chain. What it binds is unknown. The data stem from a study of T cell responses to AZD1222 COVID-19 vaccine. Method: immunoSEQ multiplex PCR; TCRdb's copy keeps in-frame clones and lacks some. Of 130,000 to 150,000 clones listed, approximately 93% are singletons. Study-level results: Spike was spanned by vaccine-associated CD4 TCRs, which were dominant at 160-218 and 743-854. Per reports, nearly half of all spike-specific TCRs target regions that are unmutated in variants. Researchers took repertoire samples only after the peak T cell response had come.

This CDR3 is 14 amino acids long. Germline V CDR1 and CDR2: GTSNPN, SVGIG (reference sequence). V was shortened by 3 bases and J by 4 bases, with 12 bases between the two germline ends. The chain recombines TRBV30 with TRBJ2-2; D is undetermined. This clonotype originated in an adult who had recovered from COVID-19. The sequencing used peripheral blood, collected after recovery from COVID-19. CDR3 nucleotide sequence: TGTGCCTGGAGCGGTCTCCGGAGCACCGGGGAGCTGTTTTTT. Its translation is CAWSGLRSTGELFF.